Sequencing of this TCR beta chain was carried out in a study of a mutant IDH1 vaccine in newly diagnosed glioma. Study overall: Those enrolled had earlier been treated with radiotherapy, temozolomide, or both, mostly both.

This CDR3 region has 15 residues. Germline CDR1 is SGDLS and CDR2 is YYNGEE. Trimming took 3 bases from V and 2 from J, leaving 13 bases between them. Sequencing used immunoSEQ multiplex PCR; TCRdb keeps in-frame clones, though not all of them. The table has around 69,000 clones, more than 85% seen once. Documented time point: week 35, safety follow-up. Every vaccine dose comprised 300 ug of mutant IDH1 20-mer peptide plus topical imiquimod. Patients had eight vaccinations, in weeks 1, 3, 5, 7, 11, 15, 19 and 23. Comments on this clone: As yet, its antigen is unknown.

The TCR comes from a young man with glioma. This chain uses TRBV9 with TRBJ2-3; D possibly matches TRBD1 or TRBD2 (6 bases each). Sequenced here: PBMCs, sampled from a glioma patient whose treatment included an IDH1 peptide vaccine. As DNA, the CDR3 is TGTGCCAGCAGCGCCGCGGGACAAAACACAGATACGCAGTATTTT. This codes for CASSAAGQNTDTQYF.